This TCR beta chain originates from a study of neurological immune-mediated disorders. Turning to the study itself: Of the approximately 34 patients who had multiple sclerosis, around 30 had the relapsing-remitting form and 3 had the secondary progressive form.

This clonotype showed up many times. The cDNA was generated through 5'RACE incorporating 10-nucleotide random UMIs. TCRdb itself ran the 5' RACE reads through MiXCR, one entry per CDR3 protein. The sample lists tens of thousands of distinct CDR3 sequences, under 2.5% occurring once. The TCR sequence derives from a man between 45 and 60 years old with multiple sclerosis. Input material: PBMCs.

CDR3 amino acids: CASSSMPPGAKNIQYF. The CDR3 bases are TGTGCCAGCAGCTCGATGCCGCCGGGAGCCAAAAACATTCAGTACTTC. V usage is TRBV7-2 and J usage is TRBJ2-4; D not certain. V lost 4 bases and J lost 0, with 13 bases in between. The CDR3 loop spans 16 amino acids. Germline loops: CDR1 SGHTA, CDR2 FQGNSA.